Listed below are T cell receptor beta chains from one sample, sequenced in a study of cytomegalovirus exposure and HLA in healthy donors. The protocol was immunoSEQ multiplex PCR, while the TCRdb copy is restricted to in-frame clones and leaves out a portion. The sample has about 91,000 clones, 64% seen once. Sequencing used PBMCs. These receptors were taken from a human donor in good health. Both conserved end residues are part of each CDR3. Each record gives: J gene, clone size, V gene, D gene, CDR3 protein, CDR3 DNA. D genes are given only for firm matches. Not every row has a clone size; where given, it reads once, few, many or a size class.

j_gene: TRBJ2-7
abundance: -
v_gene: TRBV9
d_gene: -
CDR3aa: CASSVGPAADEQYF
CDR3nt: TGTGCCAGCAGCGTAGGGCCTGCGGCCGACGAGCAGTACTTC

j_gene: TRBJ1-3
abundance: -
v_gene: TRBV7-6
d_gene: TRBD1
CDR3aa: CASSRQGRGNTIYF
CDR3nt: TGTGCCAGCAGCCGACAGGGGAGAGGAAACACCATATATTTT

j_gene: TRBJ1-6
abundance: -
v_gene: TRBV19
d_gene: -
CDR3aa: CASRQNTYNSPLHF
CDR3nt: TGTGCCAGTAGGCAGAACACCTATAATTCACCCCTCCACTTT

j_gene: TRBJ2-1
abundance: -
v_gene: TRBV19
d_gene: TRBD2
CDR3aa: CASSIEAGVNNEQFF
CDR3nt: TGTGCCAGTAGTATAGAAGCGGGGGTGAACAATGAGCAGTTCTTC

j_gene: TRBJ2-7
abundance: -
v_gene: TRBV27
d_gene: -
CDR3aa: CASSFQNRATYEQYF
CDR3nt: TGTGCCAGCAGTTTTCAAAACAGGGCTACCTACGAGCAGTACTTC

j_gene: TRBJ2-1
abundance: -
v_gene: TRBV7-2
d_gene: -
CDR3aa: CASSLAQGHEQFF
CDR3nt: TGTGCCAGCAGCTTAGCGCAGGGGCATGAGCAGTTCTTC

j_gene: TRBJ1-2
abundance: -
v_gene: TRBV6-6
d_gene: -
CDR3aa: CASSGGHAVGYTF
CDR3nt: TGTGCCAGCAGTGGGGGACACGCAGTAGGCTACACCTTC

j_gene: TRBJ1-2
abundance: -
v_gene: TRBV5-1
d_gene: -
CDR3aa: CASSLGTGYTF
CDR3nt: TGCGCCAGCAGCTTGGGCACAGGTTACACCTTC

j_gene: TRBJ1-3
abundance: -
v_gene: TRBV2
d_gene: -
CDR3aa: CASTQGTGNTIYF
CDR3nt: TGTGCCAGCACCCAGGGAACTGGAAACACCATATATTTT

j_gene: TRBJ1-2
abundance: few
v_gene: TRBV5-6
d_gene: TRBD1
CDR3aa: CASSRLGRDREISGYTF
CDR3nt: TGTGCCAGCAGCAGACTTGGCCGGGACAGGGAAATTAGTGGCTACACCTTC

j_gene: TRBJ2-7
abundance: few
v_gene: TRBV9
d_gene: TRBD2
CDR3aa: CASSPHSGAREGYEQYF
CDR3nt: TGTGCCAGCAGCCCCCACTCAGGGGCACGGGAGGGCTACGAGCAGTACTTC

j_gene: TRBJ1-4
abundance: few
v_gene: TRBV13
d_gene: TRBD1
CDR3aa: CASSRYPGTGVNEKLFF
CDR3nt: TGTGCCAGCAGCCGATATCCCGGGACAGGGGTTAATGAAAAACTGTTTTTT

j_gene: TRBJ2-7
abundance: few
v_gene: TRBV7-9
d_gene: TRBD2
CDR3aa: CASSLAGAGKSYEQYF
CDR3nt: TGTGCCAGCAGCTTAGCGGGAGCGGGGAAGTCCTACGAGCAGTACTTC

j_gene: TRBJ2-7
abundance: -
v_gene: TRBV5-1
d_gene: -
CDR3aa: CASSLTEEQYF
CDR3nt: TGCGCCAGCAGCTTGACTGAAGAGCAGTACTTC

j_gene: TRBJ2-5
abundance: few
v_gene: TRBV14
d_gene: -
CDR3aa: CASSRNGGSRQETQYF
CDR3nt: TGTGCCAGCAGCCGGAATGGGGGGAGTCGCCAAGAGACCCAGTACTTC

j_gene: TRBJ1-2
abundance: few
v_gene: TRBV6-5
d_gene: TRBD1
CDR3aa: CASTPGQGVGGYTF
CDR3nt: TGTGCCAGCACCCCCGGACAGGGGGTAGGAGGCTACACCTTC

j_gene: TRBJ2-5
abundance: -
v_gene: TRBV7-3
d_gene: TRBD1
CDR3aa: CASSLTRTGTETQYF
CDR3nt: TGTGCCAGCAGCTTAACGAGGACAGGGACGGAGACCCAGTACTTC

j_gene: TRBJ1-2
abundance: few
v_gene: TRBV15
d_gene: -
CDR3aa: CATSRDQGAGYGYNF
CDR3nt: TGTGCCACCAGCAGAGATCAAGGGGCTGGGTATGGCTACAACTTC

j_gene: TRBJ2-7
abundance: -
v_gene: TRBV5-1
d_gene: -
CDR3aa: CASSVRDSYEQYF
CDR3nt: TGCGCCAGCAGCGTTCGGGACTCTTACGAGCAGTACTTC

j_gene: TRBJ2-3
abundance: -
v_gene: TRBV7-2
d_gene: TRBD1
CDR3aa: CASRETGGNTQYF
CDR3nt: TGTGCCAGCAGAGAAACAGGGGGAAATACGCAGTATTTT

j_gene: TRBJ2-1
abundance: -
v_gene: TRBV6-6
d_gene: -
CDR3aa: CASSYDGGEDEQFF
CDR3nt: TGTGCCAGCAGTTACGACGGAGGGGAGGATGAGCAGTTCTTC

j_gene: TRBJ2-5
abundance: few
v_gene: TRBV29-1
d_gene: -
CDR3aa: CSGNRGRETQYF
CDR3nt: TGCAGCGGGAATAGGGGAAGAGAGACCCAGTACTTC

j_gene: TRBJ1-2
abundance: few
v_gene: TRBV19
d_gene: -
CDR3aa: CASSETQGSYTF
CDR3nt: TGTGCCAGTAGCGAAACACAGGGAAGCTACACCTTC

j_gene: TRBJ1-2
abundance: -
v_gene: TRBV6-1
d_gene: TRBD1
CDR3aa: CASSVETGFYDHGYTF
CDR3nt: TGTGCCAGCAGTGTTGAGACAGGGTTTTATGACCATGGCTACACCTTC

j_gene: TRBJ2-5
abundance: -
v_gene: TRBV6-6
d_gene: -
CDR3aa: CASSWKRVLETQYF
CDR3nt: TGTGCCAGCAGTTGGAAGCGGGTATTAGAGACCCAGTACTTC

j_gene: TRBJ2-4
abundance: -
v_gene: TRBV7-3
d_gene: TRBD2
CDR3aa: CASSPQRGGFSKNIQYF
CDR3nt: TGTGCCAGCAGTCCCCAGCGGGGGGGCTTTTCCAAAAACATTCAGTACTTC

j_gene: TRBJ2-1
abundance: -
v_gene: TRBV7-3
d_gene: TRBD2
CDR3aa: CASSPQLAGTLSSYNEQFF
CDR3nt: TGTGCCAGCAGCCCTCAACTAGCGGGGACTTTAAGCTCCTACAATGAGCAGTTCTTC

j_gene: TRBJ2-3
abundance: few
v_gene: TRBV5-5
d_gene: TRBD1
CDR3aa: CASSYQGQGSTDTQYF
CDR3nt: TGTGCCAGCAGCTACCAAGGACAGGGGAGCACAGATACGCAGTATTTT

j_gene: TRBJ1-4
abundance: few
v_gene: TRBV19
d_gene: TRBD1
CDR3aa: CASSIGRTGGNEKLFF
CDR3nt: TGTGCCAGTAGTATAGGCCGGACAGGAGGTAATGAAAAACTGTTTTTT

j_gene: TRBJ1-6
abundance: -
v_gene: TRBV10-3
d_gene: -
CDR3aa: CAISESPGVSSYNSPLHF
CDR3nt: TGTGCCATCAGTGAGTCACCAGGGGTGAGCTCCTATAATTCACCCCTCCACTTT

j_gene: TRBJ1-6
abundance: -
v_gene: TRBV6-5
d_gene: -
CDR3aa: CASSYRGSNSPLHF
CDR3nt: TGTGCCAGCAGTTACCGGGGGAGTAATTCACCCCTCCACTTT

j_gene: TRBJ2-7
abundance: -
v_gene: TRBV6-5
d_gene: -
CDR3aa: CASKEGADFSYEQYF
CDR3nt: TGTGCCAGCAAAGAAGGAGCCGACTTCTCCTACGAGCAGTACTTC

j_gene: TRBJ2-2
abundance: -
v_gene: TRBV7-3
d_gene: TRBD1
CDR3aa: CASSLTPGQEENTGELFF
CDR3nt: TGTGCCAGCAGCTTAACGCCAGGACAGGAAGAGAACACCGGGGAGCTGTTTTTT

j_gene: TRBJ1-1
abundance: -
v_gene: TRBV27
d_gene: -
CDR3aa: CASSLSVETEAFF
CDR3nt: TGTGCCAGCAGTTTGTCGGTTGAGACTGAAGCTTTCTTT

j_gene: TRBJ1-6
abundance: -
v_gene: TRBV9
d_gene: -
CDR3aa: CASSVGEDSPLHF
CDR3nt: TGTGCCAGCAGCGTAGGTGAGGATTCACCCCTCCACTTT

j_gene: TRBJ1-5
abundance: -
v_gene: TRBV18
d_gene: -
CDR3aa: CASSPPGGGNQPQHF
CDR3nt: TGTGCCAGCTCACCGCCGGGGGGTGGCAATCAGCCCCAGCATTTT

j_gene: TRBJ2-1
abundance: -
v_gene: TRBV5-1
d_gene: TRBD1
CDR3aa: CASRSWDRGLPLAPGNEQFF
CDR3nt: TGCGCCAGCAGATCCTGGGACAGGGGGTTACCTTTAGCTCCTGGCAATGAGCAGTTCTTC

j_gene: TRBJ1-2
abundance: -
v_gene: TRBV6-5
d_gene: -
CDR3aa: CASSTGFSYGYTF
CDR3nt: TGTGCCAGCAGTACAGGGTTCTCCTATGGCTACACCTTC

j_gene: TRBJ2-1
abundance: -
v_gene: TRBV9
d_gene: TRBD2
CDR3aa: CASSPEGLAFDEQFF
CDR3nt: TGTGCCAGCAGCCCCGAAGGACTAGCATTCGATGAGCAGTTCTTC

j_gene: TRBJ1-5
abundance: -
v_gene: TRBV2
d_gene: -
CDR3aa: CASSEVRGGNQPQHF
CDR3nt: TGTGCCAGCAGCGAGGTGCGGGGCGGCAATCAGCCCCAGCATTTT

j_gene: TRBJ1-3
abundance: -
v_gene: TRBV5-4
d_gene: -
CDR3aa: CASSPSGQIAGNTIYF
CDR3nt: TGTGCCAGCAGCCCATCCGGACAGATTGCTGGAAACACCATATATTTT